Below, one T cell receptor (beta chain) is given with its context. The data belong to a study of blood T cell repertoires in COVID-19. At the level of the study: The United States, Italy and Spain provided the acute and convalescent COVID-19 samples. Sources were T cells, B-cell-depleted T cells, or PBMCs; the material itself was cDNA or gDNA.

Authors' processing steps: Reference gene primer amplification in the assay estimated nucleated cell counts. Clones were sequenced by immunoSEQ multiplex PCR, and TCRdb holds only the in-frame ones, with some missing. The V and J calls and clone size come from that table; D and trimming were worked out from the DNA. Of more than 95,000 clones in the sample, 91% were seen once. CDR3 length: 11 amino acids. Germline V gene data show CDR1 as SQVTM and CDR2 as ANQGSEA. Unmatched junction bases numbered 3, after V lost 6 bases and J lost 5 bases. This clonotype was obtained from a human donor in a cohort sampled during active COVID-19. The source material was peripheral blood. The chain joins TRBV29-1 to TRBJ1-1; TRBD1 aligns across 7 bases. The CDR3 loop is CSVATGTEAFF. CDR3 bases: TGCAGCGTCGCGACAGGGACTGAAGCTTTCTTT.